Here is one T cell receptor (beta chain) with its context. Its target is unknown. The length of the CDR3 is 16 residues. V lost 1 base, J lost 8 bases, and 14 bases stayed unmatched. Per the germline V gene, CDR1 is DFQATT and CDR2 is SNEGSKA (reference sequence). Then a second PCR, running roughly 7 to 11 cycles, was carried out with a sample-barcoded 5' primer and a J-beta primer mix. Each cDNA was tagged by a template-switch adaptor containing 12 random nucleotides. TCRdb used MiXCR to reprocess the 5' RACE reads, holding one entry per CDR3 protein. Among some 710,000 distinct CDR3 sequences, about 20% were seen once, and the ten largest hold around 21%. Each donor had around 11 milliliters of peripheral blood drawn. The sample originates from a study of blood T cells in healthy people across ages. Findings of the study overall: There were more naive CD4+ cells and higher diversity in long-lived donors than in aged donors. The diversity estimates, figures obtained from one million T cells, were considered underestimates.

The sequenced sample was blood. This sequence originates from a man in his 70s in good health. The chain links TRBV20-1 to TRBJ1-2; 9 bases agree with TRBD1. The CDR3 protein is CSARVPGQGYGRGYTF. The CDR3 DNA is TGCAGTGCTAGAGTCCCGGGACAGGGATATGGGCGCGGCTACACCTTC.